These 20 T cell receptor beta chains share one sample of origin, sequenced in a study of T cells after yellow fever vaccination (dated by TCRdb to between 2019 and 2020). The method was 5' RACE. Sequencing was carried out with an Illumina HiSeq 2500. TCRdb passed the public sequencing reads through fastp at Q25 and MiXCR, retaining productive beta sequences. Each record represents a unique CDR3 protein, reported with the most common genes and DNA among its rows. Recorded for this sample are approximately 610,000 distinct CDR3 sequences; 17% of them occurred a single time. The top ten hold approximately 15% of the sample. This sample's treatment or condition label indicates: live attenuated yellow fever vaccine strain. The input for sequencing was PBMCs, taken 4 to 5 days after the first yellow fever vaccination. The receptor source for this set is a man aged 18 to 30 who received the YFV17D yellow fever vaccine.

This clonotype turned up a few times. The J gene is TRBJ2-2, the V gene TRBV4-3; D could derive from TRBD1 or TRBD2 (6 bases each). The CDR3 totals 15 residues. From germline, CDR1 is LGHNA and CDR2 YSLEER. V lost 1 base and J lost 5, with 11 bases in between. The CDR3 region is CASSQGGAGTGELFF. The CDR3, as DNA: TGCGCCAGCAGCCAAGGGGGGGCCGGGACCGGGGAGCTGTTTTTT.

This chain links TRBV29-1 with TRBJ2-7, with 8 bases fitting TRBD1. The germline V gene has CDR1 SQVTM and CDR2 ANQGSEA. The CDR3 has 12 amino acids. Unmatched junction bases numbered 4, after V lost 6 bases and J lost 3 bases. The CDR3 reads CSVGTGIYEQYF. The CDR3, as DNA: TGCAGCGTGGGGACAGGCATCTACGAGCAGTACTTC.

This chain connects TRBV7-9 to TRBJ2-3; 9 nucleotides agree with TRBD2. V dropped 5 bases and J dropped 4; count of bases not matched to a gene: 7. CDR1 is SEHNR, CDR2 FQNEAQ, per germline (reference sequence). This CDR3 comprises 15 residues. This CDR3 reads CASSAGLAGSDTQYF. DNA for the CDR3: TGTGCCAGCAGCGCGGGACTAGCCGGCTCAGATACGCAGTATTTT.

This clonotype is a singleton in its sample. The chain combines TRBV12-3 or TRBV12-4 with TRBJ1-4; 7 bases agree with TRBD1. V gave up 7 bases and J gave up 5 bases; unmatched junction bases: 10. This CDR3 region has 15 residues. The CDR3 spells CASTTPGQLNEKLFF. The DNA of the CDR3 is TGTGCCAGCACTACGCCGGGACAGCTGAATGAAAAACTGTTTTTT.

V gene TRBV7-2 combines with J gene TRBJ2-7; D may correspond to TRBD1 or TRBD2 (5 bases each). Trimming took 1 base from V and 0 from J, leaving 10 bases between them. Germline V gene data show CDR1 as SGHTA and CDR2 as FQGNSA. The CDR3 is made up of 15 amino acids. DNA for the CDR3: TGTGCCAGCAGCTTAGAATACGGGGCCTCCTACGAGCAGTACTTC. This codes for CASSLEYGASYEQYF.

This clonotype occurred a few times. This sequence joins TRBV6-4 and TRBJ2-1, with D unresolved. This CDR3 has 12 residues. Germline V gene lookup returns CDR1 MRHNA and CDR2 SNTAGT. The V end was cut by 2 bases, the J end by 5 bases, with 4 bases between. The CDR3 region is CASSDPNNEQFF. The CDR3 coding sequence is TGTGCCAGCAGTGACCCCAACAATGAGCAGTTCTTC.

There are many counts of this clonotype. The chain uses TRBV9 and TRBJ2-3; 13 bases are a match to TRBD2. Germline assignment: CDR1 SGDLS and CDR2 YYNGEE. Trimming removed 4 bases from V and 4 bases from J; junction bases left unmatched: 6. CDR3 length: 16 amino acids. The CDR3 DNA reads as TGTGCCAGCAGCCGGGGACTAGCGGGGTTCCCAGATACGCAGTATTTT. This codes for CASSRGLAGFPDTQYF.

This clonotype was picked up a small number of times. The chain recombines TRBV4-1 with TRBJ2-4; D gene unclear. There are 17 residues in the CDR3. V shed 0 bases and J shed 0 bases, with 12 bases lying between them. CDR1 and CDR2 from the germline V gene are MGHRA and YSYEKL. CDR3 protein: CASSQDKAVVAKNIQYF. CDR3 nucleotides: TGCGCCAGCAGCCAAGATAAGGCAGTAGTAGCCAAAAACATTCAGTACTTC.

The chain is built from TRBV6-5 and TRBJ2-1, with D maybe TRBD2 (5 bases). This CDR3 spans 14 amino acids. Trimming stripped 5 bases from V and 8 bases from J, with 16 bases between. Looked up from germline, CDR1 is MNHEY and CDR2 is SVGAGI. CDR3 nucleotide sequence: TGTGCCAGCAGTACTCCCGCCGGGCGGGATGAGCAGTTCTTC. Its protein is CASSTPAGRDEQFF.

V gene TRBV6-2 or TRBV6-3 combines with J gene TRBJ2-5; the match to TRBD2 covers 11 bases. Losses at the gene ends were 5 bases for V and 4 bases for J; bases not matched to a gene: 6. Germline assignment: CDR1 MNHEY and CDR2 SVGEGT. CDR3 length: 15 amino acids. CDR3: CASSVPLAGVETQYF. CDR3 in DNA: TGTGCCAGCAGTGTCCCACTAGCGGGGGTAGAGACCCAGTACTTC.

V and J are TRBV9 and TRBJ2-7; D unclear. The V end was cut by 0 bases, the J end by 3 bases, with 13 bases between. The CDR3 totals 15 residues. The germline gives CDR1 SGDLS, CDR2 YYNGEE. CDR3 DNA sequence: TGTGCCAGCAGCGTAGTAGGGCAGCCAAACTACGAGCAGTACTTC. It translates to CASSVVGQPNYEQYF.

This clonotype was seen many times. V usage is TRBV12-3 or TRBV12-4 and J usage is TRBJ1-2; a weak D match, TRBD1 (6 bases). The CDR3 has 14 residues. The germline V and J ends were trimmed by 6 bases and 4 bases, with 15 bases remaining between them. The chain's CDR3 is CASSLQGALYGYTF. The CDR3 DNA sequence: TGTGCCAGCAGCCTACAGGGAGCTCTCTATGGCTACACCTTC.

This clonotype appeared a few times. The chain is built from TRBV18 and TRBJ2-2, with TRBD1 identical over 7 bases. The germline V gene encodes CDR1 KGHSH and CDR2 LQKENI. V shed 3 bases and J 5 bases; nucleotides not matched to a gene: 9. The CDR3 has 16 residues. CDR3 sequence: CASSPTGQSGTGELFF. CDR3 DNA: TGTGCCAGCTCACCCACGGGACAGAGCGGTACCGGGGAGCTGTTTTTT. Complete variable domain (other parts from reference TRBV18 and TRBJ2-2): NAGVMQNPRHLVRRRGQEARLRCSPMKGHSHVYWYRQLPEEGLKFMVYLQKENIIDESGMPKERFSAEFPKEGPSILRIQQVVRGDSAAYFCASSPTGQSGTGELFFGEGSRLTVL.

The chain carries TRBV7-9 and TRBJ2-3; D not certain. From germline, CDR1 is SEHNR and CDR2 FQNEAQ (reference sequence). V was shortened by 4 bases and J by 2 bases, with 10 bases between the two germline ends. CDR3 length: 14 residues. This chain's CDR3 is CASSSLEHTDTQYF. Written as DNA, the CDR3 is TGTGCCAGCAGCTCCCTAGAGCACACAGATACGCAGTATTTT. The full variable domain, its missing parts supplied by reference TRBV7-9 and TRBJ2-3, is DTGVSQNPRHKITKRGQNVTFRCDPISEHNRLYWYRQTLGQGPEFLTYFQNEAQLEKSRLLSDRFSAERPKGSFSTLEIQRTEQGDSAMYLCASSSLEHTDTQYFGPGTRLTVL.

CDR3 nucleotide sequence: TGTGCCAGCAGCTTACTCAGGACCCAAGAGACCCAGTACTTC. Translating gives CASSLLRTQETQYF. This chain joins TRBV7-2 and TRBJ2-5; D is unclear. V gave up 2 bases and J gave up 1 base, with 8 bases separating them. The germline V gene has CDR1 SGHTA and CDR2 FQGNSA. This CDR3 comprises 14 residues.

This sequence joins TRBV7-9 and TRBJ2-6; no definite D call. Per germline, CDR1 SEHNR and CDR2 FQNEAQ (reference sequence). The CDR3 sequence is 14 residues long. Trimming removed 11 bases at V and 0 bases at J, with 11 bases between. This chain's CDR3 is CAAQLLSGANVLTF. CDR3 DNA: TGTGCCGCACAGCTTCTCTCTGGGGCCAACGTCCTGACTTTC.

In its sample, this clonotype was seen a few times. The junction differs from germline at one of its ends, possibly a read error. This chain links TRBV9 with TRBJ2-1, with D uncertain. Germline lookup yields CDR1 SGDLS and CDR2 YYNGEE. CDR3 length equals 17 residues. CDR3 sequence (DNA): TGTGCCAGCAGCGTAGGATCAAGGCGTTACTCCCACAATGAGCAGTTCTTC. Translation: CASSVGSRRYSHNEQFF.

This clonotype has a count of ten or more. CDR3 sequence reads: CASRAGGPGTDTQYF. The DNA of the CDR3 is TGCGCCAGCAGGGCGGGGGGGCCGGGCACAGATACGCAGTATTTT. This chain uses TRBV4-1 with TRBJ2-3, with 9 bases fitting TRBD2. This CDR3 is built from 15 residues. CDR1 MGHRA and CDR2 YSYEKL come from the germline V gene. Trimming removed 6 bases from V and 1 base from J; junction bases left unmatched: 5.

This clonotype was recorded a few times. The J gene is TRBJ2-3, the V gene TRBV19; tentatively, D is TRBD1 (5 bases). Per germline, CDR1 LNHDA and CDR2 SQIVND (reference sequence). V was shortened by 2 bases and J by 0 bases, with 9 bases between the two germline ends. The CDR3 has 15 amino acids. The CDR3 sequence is CASSIQGSSTDTQYF. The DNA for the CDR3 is TGTGCCAGTAGTATACAGGGCTCCAGCACAGATACGCAGTATTTT.

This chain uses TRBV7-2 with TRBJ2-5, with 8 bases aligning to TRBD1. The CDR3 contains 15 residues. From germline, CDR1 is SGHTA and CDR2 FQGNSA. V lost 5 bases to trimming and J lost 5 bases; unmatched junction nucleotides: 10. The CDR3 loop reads CASSDRRGLKETQYF. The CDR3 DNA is TGTGCCAGCAGCGATCGCAGGGGGCTCAAGGAGACCCAGTACTTC.